Following are 29 T cell receptor beta chains from one sample sequenced in a study of T-cell memory formation after mild COVID-19. TCRdb itself ran the 5' RACE reads through MiXCR, one entry per CDR3 protein. The sample yields around 320,000 distinct CDR3 sequences, around 28% seen once. Source material: PBMCs or a T cell subset sorted from them (not recorded which). The receptors come from an adult woman who had mild COVID-19 (a few samples of this study predate the infection). Cell type and time point are not known.

The chain uses TRBV12-3 or TRBV12-4 and TRBJ2-7; a weak D match, TRBD2 (5 bases). The V end lost 7 bases, the J end lost 7 bases, and 17 bases lay between the germline ends. This CDR3 is built from 13 residues. Here the CDR3 reads CASTPGIGWEQYF. The CDR3, as DNA: TGTGCCAGCACCCCCGGGATTGGTTGGGAGCAGTACTTC.

The rearrangement joins TRBV4-1 to TRBJ2-5; 7 bases agree with TRBD1. V lost 7 bases, J lost 10 bases, and 9 bases stayed unmatched. This CDR3 comprises 12 residues. Germline V gene sequence: CDR1 MGHRA, CDR2 YSYEKL. The CDR3 DNA reads TGCGCCAGCACCCAGGACAGGCTTGTCCAGTACTTC. Amino acid sequence: CASTQDRLVQYF.

The chain links TRBV7-9 to TRBJ2-7; 7 bases line up with TRBD1. Germline V gene data show CDR1 as SEHNR and CDR2 as FQNEAQ (reference sequence). V lost 4 bases to trimming and J lost 5 bases; unmatched junction nucleotides: 8. The CDR3 runs to 14 residues. CDR3 bases: TGTGCCAGCAGCTCCGAAGACAGGGTCCACGAGCAGTACTTC. This gives the protein CASSSEDRVHEQYF. Full variable domain (rest looked up from reference TRBV7-9 and TRBJ2-7): DTGVSQNPRHKITKRGQNVTFRCDPISEHNRLYWYRQTLGQGPEFLTYFQNEAQLEKSRLLSDRFSAERPKGSFSTLEIQRTEQGDSAMYLCASSSEDRVHEQYFGPGTRLTVT.

This clonotype turned up a few times. V is TRBV6-6 and J is TRBJ2-3; D is perhaps TRBD2 (6 bases). With 5 bases removed from V and 4 bases from J, the gap between germline ends came to 16 bases. The CDR3 is 15 amino acids. The germline CDR1 and CDR2 sequences are MNHNY and SVGAGI (reference sequence). CDR3 region: CASSRGGRFPDTQYF. The CDR3 DNA reads as TGTGCCAGCAGTAGGGGAGGTAGATTCCCAGATACGCAGTATTTT.

V is TRBV14 and J is TRBJ2-7, with D possibly TRBD1 on 5 matching bases. The CDR3 covers 16 residues. CDR1 and CDR2 from the germline V gene are SGHDN and FVKESK. The V gene lost 1 base and the J gene lost 2 bases, with 15 bases spanning the gap. The CDR3 sequence: CASSQGSGPVTYEQYF. As DNA, the CDR3 is TGTGCCAGCAGCCAAGGGTCAGGGCCGGTTACCTACGAGCAGTACTTC.

As regards this clonotype: Germline is not matched at one junction end, which may reflect a read error. CDR3 sequence (DNA): TGTGCCAGCAGTTCCCGGGGGGGACTAGCGGGAGTGGGAATTCTCTCCTTTTTC. Translated, it gives CASSSRGGLAGVGILSFF. The rearrangement uses TRBV27 and TRBJ2-7; 14 bases are a match to TRBD2. CDR1 is MNHEY and CDR2 is SMNVEV in the germline V gene (reference sequence). There are 18 residues in the CDR3.

This rearrangement joins TRBV12-3 or TRBV12-4 to TRBJ2-1; D is perhaps TRBD2 (6 bases). This CDR3 has 17 amino acids. Trimming removed 4 bases at V and 1 base at J, with 17 bases between. The CDR3 sequence is CASSSIREVFSYNEQFF. As DNA, the CDR3 is TGTGCCAGCAGTTCGATAAGGGAGGTCTTTTCCTACAATGAGCAGTTCTTC.

The chain carries TRBV29-1 and TRBJ2-5; D ambiguous. The CDR3 is 12 amino acids. Between the trimmed V and J ends, which lost 4 bases and 5 bases, there was a span of 11 bases. The germline gives CDR1 SQVTM, CDR2 ANQGSEA. CDR3 residues: CSVARAGETQYF. The CDR3, as DNA: TGCAGCGTTGCTCGCGCCGGGGAGACCCAGTACTTC.

The rearrangement uses TRBV7-6 and TRBJ2-3; D call uncertain. The CDR3 length is 13 residues. CDR1 SGHVS and CDR2 FNYEAQ come from the germline V gene. Trimming cost V 3 bases and J 4 bases, with 8 bases left between them. DNA for the CDR3: TGTGCCAGCAGCTTGAGAGTGGCAGATACGCAGTATTTT. Translation gives CASSLRVADTQYF.

This clonotype was recorded only once. The chain employs TRBV19 and TRBJ1-1; D not certain. Trimming left V 8 bases short and J 11 bases short, with 27 bases between. Germline assignment: CDR1 LNHDA and CDR2 SQIVND (reference sequence). The CDR3 contains 15 residues. The CDR3 DNA reads TGTGCCAGTGCCTACGGAGGGATGAGCCAAGGAAGGGCTTTCTTT. It specifies CASAYGGMSQGRAFF.

The chain joins TRBV7-9 to TRBJ2-3; 9 bases match TRBD2. V was pared by 6 bases and J by 0 bases, with 4 bases of the junction left unmatched. Per germline, CDR1 SEHNR and CDR2 FQNEAQ (reference sequence). The CDR3 runs to 15 residues. The CDR3 protein is CASRYSGGSTDTQYF. As DNA, the CDR3 is TGTGCCAGCAGATATAGCGGGGGAAGCACAGATACGCAGTATTTT.

As regards this clonotype: Relative to the germline gene, one junction end is altered; a read error may explain this. The rearrangement uses TRBV6-1 and TRBJ2-3; D may be TRBD1 (5 bases). This CDR3 spans 13 amino acids. Germline V lookup: CDR1 MNHNS, CDR2 SASEGT. Here the CDR3 DNA reads TGTGCCAGCAGTGAGTCCCCTGGGGCCTATGTGGTTTTT. It encodes CASSESPGAYVVF.

The rearrangement links TRBV7-9 to TRBJ2-7; possible D gene TRBD1, 6 bases. The germline V gene encodes CDR1 SEHNR and CDR2 FQNEAQ (reference sequence). Trimming left V 2 bases short and J 5 bases short, with 10 bases between. The CDR3 spans 13 residues. In DNA form, the CDR3 reads TGTGCCAGCAGCTTATCAGGGGCCCACGAGCAGTACTTC. Translated, it gives CASSLSGAHEQYF.

A few counts support this clonotype. The chain uses TRBV21-1 and TRBJ2-1; the listed D gene, TRBD2, was not tested against the DNA. TRBV21-1 is shown as a pseudogene. CDR3 size: 19 residues. The CDR3 DNA sequence: TGTGCCAGCAGCACTTTGGGACTAGCGGGCAGAAGCTCCTACAATGAGCAGTTCTTC. Amino acids: CASSTLGLAGRSSYNEQFF.

This clonotype occurred once. The rearrangement joins TRBV20-1 to TRBJ2-7, with D maybe TRBD1 (5 bases). Germline V CDR1 and CDR2: DFQATT, SNEGSKA (reference sequence). The CDR3 consists of 15 residues. V lost 0 bases to trimming and J lost 4 bases, with 16 bases between them. The chain's CDR3 is CSARDSLTARYEQYF. Here the CDR3 DNA reads TGCAGTGCTAGAGATTCGTTGACAGCTCGGTACGAGCAGTACTTC.

This clonotype was observed many times. The genes are TRBV5-1 and TRBJ2-3; TRBD1 aligns across 9 bases. This CDR3 has 16 amino acids. Losses at the gene ends were 1 base for V and 7 bases for J; bases not matched to a gene: 10. CDR1 SGHRS and CDR2 YFSETQ come from the germline V gene. CDR3 protein: CASSLIPGQGSNTQYF. CDR3 bases: TGCGCCAGCAGCTTGATACCGGGACAGGGATCGAATACGCAGTATTTT.

V usage is TRBV7-2 and J usage is TRBJ1-2; no definite D call. This CDR3 spans 11 amino acids. Germline lookup yields CDR1 SGHTA and CDR2 FQGNSA. The V end lost 5 bases, the J end lost 5 bases, and 6 bases lay between the germline ends. DNA of the CDR3: TGTGCCAGCAGCGCAGCATATGGCTACACCTTC. Its protein is CASSAAYGYTF.

V and J are TRBV7-9 and TRBJ1-1; the D gene is possibly TRBD1 (5 bases). V shed 6 bases and J shed 0 bases, with 5 bases lying between them. CDR3 size: 12 residues. CDR1 and CDR2 (germline): SEHNR, FQNEAQ (reference sequence). The CDR3 is CASRTVNTEAFF. CDR3 nucleotide sequence: TGTGCCAGCAGGACAGTGAACACTGAAGCTTTCTTT.

The rearrangement joins TRBV7-2 to TRBJ2-7, with D possibly being TRBD2 (6 bases). In germline, CDR1 is SGHTA, CDR2 FQGNSA. The CDR3 is 14 residues long. With 6 bases removed from V and 3 bases from J, the gap between germline ends came to 15 bases. The CDR3 sequence: CASRLSGLDYEQYF. CDR3 nucleotides: TGTGCCAGCAGACTCAGCGGGTTGGACTACGAGCAGTACTTC.

This clonotype came up a few times. The rearrangement uses TRBV4-1 and TRBJ2-4; possible D gene TRBD2, 5 bases. Trimming pared 5 bases from V and 0 bases from J, leaving 14 bases between. The germline V gene encodes CDR1 MGHRA and CDR2 YSYEKL. The length of the CDR3 is 16 residues. The DNA of the CDR3 is TGCGCCAGCAGCTCAGCCCGGGCGGGAGCCAAAAACATTCAGTACTTC. Protein product: CASSSARAGAKNIQYF.

This chain uses TRBV20-1 with TRBJ2-7, with a weak D call TRBD2 (5 bases). Per the germline V gene, CDR1 is DFQATT and CDR2 is SNEGSKA (reference sequence). V was trimmed by 3 bases and J by 4 bases, leaving 16 bases between them. The CDR3 has 14 amino acids. The CDR3 coding sequence is TGCAGTGCTAGTCTTCCGGGGAAAGGATACGAGCAGTACTTC. It specifies CSASLPGKGYEQYF.

The sample holds a few counts of this clonotype. The V and J genes are TRBV10-3 and TRBJ2-7, with D unclear. V was cut by 3 bases and J by 3 bases, with 12 bases left in between. CDR1 is ENHRY and CDR2 is SYGVKD in the germline V gene. This CDR3 is 14 amino acids long. CDR3 coding DNA: TGTGCCATCAGTGAAGCAGGTCATTACTACGAGCAGTACTTC. This gives the protein CAISEAGHYYEQYF.

This clonotype was seen more than once but under ten times. The CDR3 DNA follows: TGTGCCACCAGCCCCGGACAGGGAGAGGACACTGAAGCTTTCTTT. This encodes CATSPGQGEDTEAFF. The chain has TRBV24-1 and TRBJ1-1; 8 nucleotides agree with TRBD1. Germline lookup yields CDR1 KGHDR and CDR2 SFDVKD. CDR3 size: 15 residues. The ends lost 7 bases at V and 3 bases at J; junction bases unmatched: 9.

This clonotype was seen a few times. The chain's CDR3 is CASSFSVLSTDTQYF. As DNA, the CDR3 is TGTGCCAGCAGCTTTAGCGTTTTGAGCACAGATACGCAGTATTTT. The chain uses TRBV7-2 and TRBJ2-3; a possible D gene is TRBD2 (5 bases). Germline V gene data show CDR1 as SGHTA and CDR2 as FQGNSA. V lost 3 bases to trimming and J lost 0 bases, with 10 bases between them. This CDR3 spans 15 amino acids.

V usage is TRBV5-5 and J usage is TRBJ1-1; D remains unclear. Per the germline V gene, CDR1 is SGHKS and CDR2 is YYEKEE (reference sequence). V lost 4 bases to trimming and J lost 11 bases, with 15 bases between them. This CDR3 region has 12 residues. CDR3 sequence: CASSTGRIRAFF. The DNA of the CDR3 is TGTGCCAGCAGCACCGGGAGGATTCGTGCTTTCTTT.

The chain combines TRBV24-1 with TRBJ2-1; no reliable D call. The V gene lost 4 bases and the J gene lost 9 bases, with 9 bases spanning the gap. This CDR3 region has 12 residues. Germline V gene lookup returns CDR1 KGHDR and CDR2 SFDVKD. CDR3 DNA sequence: TGTGCCACCAGTGACCCTGGCAGTGAGCAGTTCTTC. Translating it yields CATSDPGSEQFF.

The genes are TRBV7-8 and TRBJ1-1; TRBD1 matches 7 bases. This CDR3 is built from 16 residues. In germline, CDR1 is SGHVS, CDR2 FQNEAQ. Trimming cost V 1 base and J 7 bases; bases outside gene matches: 12. The CDR3 region is CASSLGLTGIYGEAFF. Written as DNA, the CDR3 is TGTGCCAGCAGCTTAGGACTGACAGGGATCTACGGTGAAGCTTTCTTT.

The chain recombines TRBV4-1 with TRBJ2-7; tentative D call: TRBD1 (6 bases). In germline, CDR1 is MGHRA, CDR2 YSYEKL. Trimming removed 3 bases at V and 0 bases at J, with 12 bases between. This CDR3 contains 15 residues. Here the CDR3 reads CASSQPRDISYEQYF. The CDR3, as DNA: TGCGCCAGCAGCCAGCCCCGGGACATCTCCTACGAGCAGTACTTC.

The sample holds a few counts of this clonotype. The chain carries TRBV3-1 and TRBJ2-5; 8 nucleotides match TRBD1. Germline V gives CDR1 LGHDT, CDR2 YNNKEL (reference sequence). The V and J ends lost 6 bases and 8 bases, in that order; junction bases with no gene match: 14. CDR3 size: 15 residues. CDR3 in DNA: TGTGCCAGCAGTGCTCCGGGACAGGAAGTCAAAACCCAGTACTTC. Translating gives CASSAPGQEVKTQYF.